Shown below are 26 T cell receptor beta chains from a single sample sequenced in a study of blood T cell repertoires in COVID-19. Sequencing used immunoSEQ multiplex PCR; TCRdb keeps in-frame clones, though not all of them. Of 220,000 or so clones listed, 85% to 90% were seen once; the top ten hold more than 13%. The specimen was PBMCs or T cells enriched from blood (not recorded which). Receptor source: a man aged 30 to 39 who had been exposed to COVID-19.

The genes are TRBV11-3 and TRBJ2-2; no clear D. Germline-derived CDR1 and CDR2 are SGHNT and YENEEA. The CDR3 covers 14 residues. V lost 3 bases and J 2 bases, leaving 7 bases between the germline ends. The CDR3, as DNA: TGTGCCAGCAGCTTGGGCACCAACACCGGGGAGCTGTTTTTT. Amino acids: CASSLGTNTGELFF.

The DNA of the CDR3 is TGTGCCAGCAGTGAAGCGCTTCATTCAGGAGGCCTTAGGCGCTATGGCTACACCTTC. The encoded protein is CASSEALHSGGLRRYGYTF. The genes are TRBV2 and TRBJ1-2; D ambiguous. The V end lost 0 bases, the J end lost 4 bases, and 24 bases lay between the germline ends. The CDR3 covers 19 residues. Germline V gene data show CDR1 as SNHLY and CDR2 as FYNNEI.

This chain uses TRBV6-6 with TRBJ2-1; a possible D gene is TRBD2 (6 bases). The CDR3 covers 15 residues. Per germline, CDR1 MNHNY and CDR2 SVGAGI (reference sequence). V lost 6 bases and J lost 2, with 14 bases in between. The CDR3 bases are TGTGCCAGCAGGGCGGGACCGCGACCCTACAATGAGCAGTTCTTC. Amino acid sequence: CASRAGPRPYNEQFF.

V and J are TRBV7-8 and TRBJ1-5; no definite D call. The CDR3 contains 15 residues. V was clipped by 1 base and J by 7 bases, with 14 bases between them. CDR1 SGHVS and CDR2 FQNEAQ come from the germline V gene. The CDR3 bases are TGTGCCAGCAGCTTAGACCGGACGGGCGGGCAGCCCCAGCATTTT. This gives the protein CASSLDRTGGQPQHF.

The CDR3 sequence is CASRFGGGTYEQYF. The CDR3 DNA reads TGTGCCAGCAGGTTTGGGGGGGGGACCTACGAGCAGTACTTC. The V and J genes are TRBV27 and TRBJ2-7; 7 bases are shared with TRBD2. Germline trimming cut 6 bases from V and 2 bases from J; bases unmatched to any gene: 7. Per the germline V gene, CDR1 is MNHEY and CDR2 is SMNVEV (reference sequence). This CDR3 comprises 14 residues.

The V gene is TRBV4-3, the J gene TRBJ2-5; 7 positions match TRBD2. Looked up from germline, CDR1 is LGHNA and CDR2 is YSLEER. Unmatched junction bases numbered 3, after V lost 1 base and J lost 1 base. There are 15 residues in the CDR3. The CDR3 coding sequence is TGCGCCAGCAGCCAAGTAGGACTAGTCCAAGAGACCCAGTACTTC. This codes for CASSQVGLVQETQYF.

V usage is TRBV15 and J usage is TRBJ1-5; D gene ambiguous. The CDR3 is made up of 14 amino acids. Germline V gene lookup returns CDR1 LNHNV and CDR2 YYDKDF (reference sequence). V was cut by 0 bases and J by 3 bases, with 6 bases left in between. The DNA for the CDR3 is TGTGCCACCAGCAGAGATCTGTACAATCAGCCCCAGCATTTT. Encoded protein: CATSRDLYNQPQHF.

The chain uses TRBV11-2 and TRBJ2-3, with 10 bases that match TRBD2. The CDR3 covers 15 residues. Trimming took 2 bases from V and 6 from J; bases not matched to a gene: 5. Germline V CDR1 and CDR2: SGHAT, FQNNGV. The CDR3 loop is CASSLSGGAFDTQYF. CDR3 coding DNA: TGTGCCAGCAGCTTAAGCGGGGGGGCTTTCGATACGCAGTATTTT.

V is TRBV5-4 and J is TRBJ1-2, with a tentative D call TRBD1 (5 bases). Trimming stripped 5 bases from V and 1 base from J, with 18 bases between. The germline CDR1 and CDR2 sequences are SGHNT and YYREEE (reference sequence). The length of the CDR3 is 16 residues. The CDR3: CASRPEQAEFNYGYTF. The CDR3 coding sequence is TGTGCCAGCAGACCTGAACAGGCCGAGTTTAACTATGGCTACACCTTC.

The chain employs TRBV19 and TRBJ1-5; 9 bases are shared with TRBD1. Germline CDR1 reads LNHDA; CDR2 reads SQIVND (reference sequence). The trim removed 7 bases at V and 0 bases at J, leaving 7 bases unmatched. The CDR3 length is 16 residues. CDR3 sequence (DNA): TGTGCCAGTACCAGACAGGGGGGATATAGCAATCAGCCCCAGCATTTT. Its translation is CASTRQGGYSNQPQHF.

The J gene is TRBJ2-1, the V gene TRBV5-1, with D hard to call. This CDR3 has 13 residues. Trimming cost V 3 bases and J 4 bases, with 8 bases left between them. Germline-derived CDR1 and CDR2 are SGHRS and YFSETQ. In DNA form, the CDR3 reads TGCGCCAGCAGCTCAGACACTTACAATGAGCAGTTCTTC. Its protein is CASSSDTYNEQFF.

The V call is TRBV10-2, the J call TRBJ1-2; a weak D match, TRBD1 (5 bases). The CDR3 spans 13 residues. Germline loops: CDR1 WSHSY, CDR2 SAAADI. The V end was cut by 4 bases, the J end by 6 bases, with 12 bases between. CDR3 region: CASSGAGLNGYTF. CDR3 bases: TGCGCCAGCAGTGGCGCGGGACTCAATGGCTACACCTTC.

CDR3 sequence reads: CASRRTSGEETQYF. CDR3 DNA: TGTGCCAGCAGGAGGACTAGCGGGGAAGAGACCCAGTACTTC. The chain employs TRBV14 and TRBJ2-5; 12 positions match TRBD2. Germline-derived CDR1 and CDR2 are SGHDN and FVKESK. The CDR3 sequence is 14 residues long. Trimming at V came to 6 bases and at J to 3 bases, leaving 2 bases not matched to a gene. Complete variable domain (other parts from reference TRBV14 and TRBJ2-5): EAGVTQFPSHSVIEKGQTVTLRCDPISGHDNLYWYRRVMGKEIKFLLHFVKESKQDESGMPNNRFLAERTGGTYSTLKVQPAELEDSGVYFCASRRTSGEETQYFGPGTRLLVL.

The rearrangement joins TRBV7-9 to TRBJ1-4, with TRBD1 matching 9 bases. CDR3 length equals 17 residues. With V trimmed by 5 bases and J by 2 bases, 9 bases remained unmatched. Germline CDR1 SEHNR, CDR2 FQNEAQ (reference sequence). CDR3 protein: CASSENRGLSTNEKLFF. The CDR3 DNA reads as TGTGCCAGCAGCGAGAACAGGGGGCTTTCGACTAATGAAAAACTGTTTTTT.

This clone has only one observation. The CDR3 coding sequence is TGTGCCAGCACGGCTAGCGGGGGGGCCAAACCCCTCAATGAGCAGTTCTTC. Its translation: CASTASGGAKPLNEQFF. The chain uses TRBV2 and TRBJ2-1; 12 bases agree with TRBD2. The CDR3 has 17 amino acids. Germline V gene lookup returns CDR1 SNHLY and CDR2 FYNNEI. V dropped 7 bases and J dropped 6; count of bases not matched to a gene: 13. Drawing the rest from reference TRBV2 and TRBJ2-1, the complete variable domain is EPEVTQTPSHQVTQMGQEVILRCVPISNHLYFYWYRQILGQKVEFLVSFYNNEISEKSEIFDDQFSVERPDGSNFTLKIRSTKLEDSAMYFCASTASGGAKPLNEQFFGPGTRLTVL.

The CDR3 is CASSPRDRDHTDTQYF. The DNA of the CDR3 is TGTGCCAGCTCACCTCGGGACAGGGATCACACAGATACGCAGTATTTT. The gene calls are TRBV18 and TRBJ2-3; 9 bases are a match to TRBD1. CDR3 length: 16 amino acids. Germline V gene sequence: CDR1 KGHSH, CDR2 LQKENI. Trimming took 3 bases from V and 2 from J; bases not matched to a gene: 6.

The V call is TRBV2, the J call TRBJ1-1; D gene unclear. In germline, CDR1 is SNHLY, CDR2 FYNNEI. V dropped 7 bases and J dropped 1 base, with 13 bases sitting between them. This CDR3 is built from 14 residues. CDR3 in amino acids: CASTYIQANTEAFF. In nucleotides, the CDR3 is TGTGCCAGCACTTATATCCAGGCGAACACTGAAGCTTTCTTT. Based on the CDR3 plus reference TRBV2 and TRBJ1-1, the full variable domain is EPEVTQTPSHQVTQMGQEVILRCVPISNHLYFYWYRQILGQKVEFLVSFYNNEISEKSEIFDDQFSVERPDGSNFTLKIRSTKLEDSAMYFCASTYIQANTEAFFGQGTRLTVV.

The chain uses TRBV7-9 and TRBJ2-1, with D possibly TRBD1 on 6 matching bases. Germline V gene data show CDR1 as SEHNR and CDR2 as FQNEAQ (reference sequence). This CDR3 spans 12 amino acids. V lost 5 bases and J 8 bases, leaving 10 bases between the germline ends. The CDR3 is CASSVHRDEQFF. CDR3 nucleotide sequence: TGTGCCAGCAGCGTCCACAGGGATGAGCAGTTCTTC.

The rearrangement uses TRBV30 and TRBJ1-5; 7 bases agree with TRBD1. The CDR3 runs 15 residues. Trimming cost V 2 bases and J 6 bases; bases outside gene matches: 10. CDR1 is GTSNPN and CDR2 is SVGIG in the germline V gene (reference sequence). The CDR3 coding sequence is TGTGCCTGGAGTTCCCAGACAGGGTTTGGTCAGCCCCAGCATTTT. Translated, it gives CAWSSQTGFGQPQHF.

V usage is TRBV7-9 and J usage is TRBJ2-5; D possibly corresponds to TRBD1 (6 bases). CDR3 length: 13 residues. V lost 2 bases and J lost 5, with 9 bases in between. Per germline, CDR1 SEHNR and CDR2 FQNEAQ (reference sequence). CDR3 amino acids: CASSLTGLETQYF. CDR3 sequence (DNA): TGTGCCAGCAGCTTAACAGGGCTCGAGACCCAGTACTTC. The whole variable domain, remainder taken from reference TRBV7-9 and TRBJ2-5, is DTGVSQNPRHKITKRGQNVTFRCDPISEHNRLYWYRQTLGQGPEFLTYFQNEAQLEKSRLLSDRFSAERPKGSFSTLEIQRTEQGDSAMYLCASSLTGLETQYFGPGTRLLVL.

The rearrangement uses TRBV14 and TRBJ2-5, with 9 bases matching TRBD2. The V gene's germline CDR1 is SGHDN and CDR2 FVKESK. After removal of 0 bases from V and 5 bases from J, the junction contained 7 bases not matched to a gene. This CDR3 has 16 amino acids. DNA of the CDR3: TGTGCCAGCAGCCAAGAGCGGGGGGGCTCATGGGAGACCCAGTACTTC. This translates into CASSQERGGSWETQYF.

V usage is TRBV27 and J usage is TRBJ2-7; 11 positions match TRBD1. Germline lookup yields CDR1 MNHEY and CDR2 SMNVEV (reference sequence). V gave up 0 bases and J gave up 4 bases; unmatched junction bases: 5. The CDR3 is 16 amino acids. As DNA, the CDR3 is TGTGCCAGCAGTTTATCCCCAGGGACAGGGGGTTACGAGCAGTACTTC. Translating gives CASSLSPGTGGYEQYF.

The V and J genes are TRBV30 and TRBJ1-2; 10 bases line up with TRBD1. CDR3 length: 15 amino acids. Looked up from germline, CDR1 is GTSNPN and CDR2 is SVGIG (reference sequence). J lost 2 bases, V lost 4 bases, and 7 bases had no gene match. DNA of the CDR3: TGTGCCTGGATACGGGACAGGGGCGGGAACTATGGCTACACCTTC. This translates into CAWIRDRGGNYGYTF.

This sequence joins TRBV27 and TRBJ1-3; D gene uncertain. V lost 5 bases and J lost 2, with 4 bases in between. Germline V CDR1 and CDR2: MNHEY, SMNVEV (reference sequence). The CDR3 is 12 amino acids. CDR3 DNA sequence: TGTGCCAGCAGTCTTCCTGGAAACACCATATATTTT. Residues: CASSLPGNTIYF.

V usage is TRBV21-1 and J usage is TRBJ1-1; TRBD1 is taken as the D call from the table, unchecked against the DNA. TRBV21-1 counts as a pseudogene. CDR3 length: 13 residues. In DNA form, the CDR3 reads TGTGCCAGCGGTAACTGGGGCGGCACTGAAGCTTTCTTT. It encodes CASGNWGGTEAFF.

The V gene is TRBV27, the J gene TRBJ2-1; D is unresolved. Trimming removed 5 bases at V and 0 bases at J, with 14 bases between. Looked up from germline, CDR1 is MNHEY and CDR2 is SMNVEV (reference sequence). This CDR3 is built from 16 residues. CDR3 DNA sequence: TGTGCCAGCAGTACTCCTAGGCGGAGCTCCTACAATGAGCAGTTCTTC. Translated: CASSTPRRSSYNEQFF.